This T cell receptor (beta chain) was recorded in a study of CD8+CD57+ T cells in acquired aplastic anemia. Sequenced patients had shown CD8+CD57+ cell expansion by flow cytometry. The CDR3 has 15 amino acids. The germline CDR1 and CDR2 sequences are SGHTA and FQGTGA. V was pared by 6 bases and J by 9 bases, with 21 bases between. The template for TCR beta VDJ and CDR3 sequence profiling was genomic DNA. TCRdb re-called the reads through MiXCR, storing one row per CDR3 protein. Counted here are about 160,000 distinct CDR3 sequences, 71% occurring once; the ten biggest clones make up approximately 42%.

Sequences were obtained from sorted CD4+, CD8+, or CD8+CD57+ T cells (not recorded which) from PBMCs. The rearrangement links TRBV7-3 to TRBJ2-1; the D gene could be TRBD1 or TRBD2 (6 bases each). The TCR originated in a human donor with aplastic anemia. CDR3 sequence reads: CASSGGTQAIGEQFF. The DNA of the CDR3 is TGTGCCAGCAGTGGGGGGACACAAGCCATCGGTGAGCAGTTCTTC.